This T cell receptor beta chain was documented in a study of blood T cell repertoires in COVID-19. The V end lost 2 bases, the J end lost 7 bases, and 14 bases lay between the germline ends. CDR3 length: 14 amino acids. Germline CDR1 is LGHDT and CDR2 is YNNKEL (reference sequence). Original methodology: Researchers report that nucleated cell counts were estimated from reference gene primer amplification. The repertoire was sequenced with immunoSEQ multiplex PCR; TCRdb's copy has only in-frame clones and lacks some. V, J and clone size were drawn from that table, and D and trimming were deduced from the DNA. The repertoire consists of roughly 160,000 clones, with about 88% occurring once and the leading ten covering about 0.98%.

Sequenced input: peripheral blood. This TCR was recovered from a man in his late teens or twenties with acute or convalescent COVID-19. The chain is built from TRBV3-1 (or the pseudogene TRBV3-2) and TRBJ2-5, with a possible D match to TRBD1 (5 bases). The CDR3 nucleotides are TGTGCCAGCAGCCAAAGACAGACGATCGCGACCCAGTACTTC. Translated: CASSQRQTIATQYF.